This T cell receptor beta chain was recorded in a study of lymphopenia after photon versus proton radiotherapy. Germline-derived CDR1 and CDR2 are SGHKS and YYEKEE (reference sequence). With 0 bases removed from V and 0 bases from J, the gap between germline ends came to 7 bases. The CDR3 runs to 16 residues. Study observations and caveats: After lymphocyte nadir, photon-treated repertoires showed oligoclonal expansion, especially CD8+ Temra. Proton therapy kept repertoires fairly stable, unlike photons, which gained effector/memory cells. Survival link was tested only in deceased patients; proton benefit remains a possibility. In patients who died, overall survival fell as post-nadir TCR diversity dropped more.

The protocol was immunoSEQ multiplex PCR, while the TCRdb copy is restricted to in-frame clones and leaves out a portion. The table lists just over 40,000 clones, more than 70% of them singletons. The sample holds one count of this clone. What it recognizes is unknown. The specimen was peripheral blood, collected from a patient treated with proton-based radiotherapy. The TCR sequence derives from a woman in her sixties or seventies with pancreatic cancer. Some clones in this sample may be carry-over from other donors' samples. V is TRBV5-5 and J is TRBJ2-6; D is uncertain. CDR3 nucleotide sequence: TGTGCCAGCAGCTTGGAACGAGTCTCTGGGGCCAACGTCCTGACTTTC. It specifies CASSLERVSGANVLTF.